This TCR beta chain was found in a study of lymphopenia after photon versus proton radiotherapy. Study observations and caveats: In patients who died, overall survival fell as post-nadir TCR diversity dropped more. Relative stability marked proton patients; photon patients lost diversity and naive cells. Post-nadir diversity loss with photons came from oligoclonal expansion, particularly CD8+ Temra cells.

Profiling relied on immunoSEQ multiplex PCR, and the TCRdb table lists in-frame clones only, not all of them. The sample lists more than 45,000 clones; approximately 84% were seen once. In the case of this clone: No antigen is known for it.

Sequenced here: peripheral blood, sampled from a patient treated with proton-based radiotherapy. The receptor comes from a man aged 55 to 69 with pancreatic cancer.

The CDR3 DNA reads TGTGCCAGCTCACCTGGCCGAAACGGGGAGCTGTTTTTT. It translates to CASSPGRNGELFF. V usage is TRBV18 and J usage is TRBJ2-2; no clear D gene. The length of the CDR3 is 13 residues. Trimming took 3 bases from V and 7 from J, leaving 9 bases between them. Germline assignment: CDR1 KGHSH and CDR2 LQKENI.